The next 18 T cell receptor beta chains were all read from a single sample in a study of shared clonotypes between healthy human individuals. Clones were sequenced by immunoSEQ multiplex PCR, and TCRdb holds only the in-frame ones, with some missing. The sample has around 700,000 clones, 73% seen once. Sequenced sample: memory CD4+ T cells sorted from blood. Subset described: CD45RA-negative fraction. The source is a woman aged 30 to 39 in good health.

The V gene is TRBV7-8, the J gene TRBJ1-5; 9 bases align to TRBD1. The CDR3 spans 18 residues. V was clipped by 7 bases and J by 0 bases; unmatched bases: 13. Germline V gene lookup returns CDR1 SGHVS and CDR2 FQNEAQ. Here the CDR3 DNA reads TGTGCCAGCACGAGACAGGGGGAGAGACCAGATAGCAATCAGCCCCAGCATTTT. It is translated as CASTRQGERPDSNQPQHF.

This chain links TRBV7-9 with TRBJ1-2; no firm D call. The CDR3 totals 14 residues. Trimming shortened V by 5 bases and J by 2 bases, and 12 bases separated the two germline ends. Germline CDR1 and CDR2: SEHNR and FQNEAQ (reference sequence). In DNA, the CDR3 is TGTGCCAGCAGCCCAACCACCGGGAACTATGGCTACACCTTC. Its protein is CASSPTTGNYGYTF.

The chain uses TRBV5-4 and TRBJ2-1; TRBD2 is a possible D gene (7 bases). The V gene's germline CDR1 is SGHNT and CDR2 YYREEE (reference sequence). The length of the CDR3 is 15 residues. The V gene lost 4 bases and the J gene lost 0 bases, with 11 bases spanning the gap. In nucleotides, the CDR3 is TGTGCCAGCAGCCCGGGGGGCCTCTCCTACAATGAGCAGTTCTTC. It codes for CASSPGGLSYNEQFF.

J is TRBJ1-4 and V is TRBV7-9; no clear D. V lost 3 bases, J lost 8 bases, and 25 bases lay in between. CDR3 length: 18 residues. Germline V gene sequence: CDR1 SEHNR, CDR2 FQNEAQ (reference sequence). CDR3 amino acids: CASSFWLAGSASGEKLFF. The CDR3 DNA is TGTGCCAGCAGCTTTTGGCTTGCAGGATCGGCCTCGGGAGAAAAACTGTTTTTT.

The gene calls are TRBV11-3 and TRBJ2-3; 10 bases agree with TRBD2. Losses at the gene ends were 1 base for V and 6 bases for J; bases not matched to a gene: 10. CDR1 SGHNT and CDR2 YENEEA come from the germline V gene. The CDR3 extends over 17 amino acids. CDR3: CASSLGLSSGSVDTQYF. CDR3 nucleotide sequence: TGTGCCAGCAGCTTAGGGCTTTCTAGCGGGAGTGTGGATACGCAGTATTTT.

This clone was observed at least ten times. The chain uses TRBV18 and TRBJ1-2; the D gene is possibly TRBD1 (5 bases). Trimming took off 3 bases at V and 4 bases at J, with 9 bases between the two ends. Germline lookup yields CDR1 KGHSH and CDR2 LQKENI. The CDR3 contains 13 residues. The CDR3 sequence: CASSPDKRYGYTF. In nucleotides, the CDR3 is TGTGCCAGCTCACCGGACAAGCGCTATGGCTACACCTTC.

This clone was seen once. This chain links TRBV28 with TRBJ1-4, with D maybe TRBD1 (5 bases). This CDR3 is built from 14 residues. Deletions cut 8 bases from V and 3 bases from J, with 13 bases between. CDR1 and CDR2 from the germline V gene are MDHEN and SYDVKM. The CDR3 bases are TGTGCCAGCGGGTATTCGGGGGCTAATGAAAAACTGTTTTTT. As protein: CASGYSGANEKLFF.

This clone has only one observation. As DNA, the CDR3 is TGTGCCAGCAGCTTAAGGAATAGGGGGGAAGATACGCAGTATTTT. This codes for CASSLRNRGEDTQYF. The chain combines TRBV7-9 with TRBJ2-3; D is perhaps TRBD1 or TRBD2 (6 bases each). V lost 2 bases and J 5 bases, leaving 14 bases between the germline ends. The CDR3 has 15 residues. Looked up from germline, CDR1 is SEHNR and CDR2 is FQNEAQ (reference sequence). The whole variable domain, remainder taken from reference TRBV7-9 and TRBJ2-3, is DTGVSQNPRHKITKRGQNVTFRCDPISEHNRLYWYRQTLGQGPEFLTYFQNEAQLEKSRLLSDRFSAERPKGSFSTLEIQRTEQGDSAMYLCASSLRNRGEDTQYFGPGTRLTVL.

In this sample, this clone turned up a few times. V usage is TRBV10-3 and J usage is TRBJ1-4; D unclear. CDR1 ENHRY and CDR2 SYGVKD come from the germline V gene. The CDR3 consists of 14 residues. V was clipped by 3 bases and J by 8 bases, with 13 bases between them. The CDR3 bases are TGTGCCATCAGTGATACGACCTATGGAGAAAAACTGTTTTTT. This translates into CAISDTTYGEKLFF.

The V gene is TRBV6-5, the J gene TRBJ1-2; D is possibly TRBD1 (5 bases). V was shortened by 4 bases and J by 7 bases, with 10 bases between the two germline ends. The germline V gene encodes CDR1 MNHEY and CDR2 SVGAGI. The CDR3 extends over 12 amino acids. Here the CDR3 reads CASSWVDSGYTF. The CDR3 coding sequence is TGTGCCAGCAGTTGGGTCGACAGTGGCTACACCTTC.

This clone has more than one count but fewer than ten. DNA of the CDR3: TGTGCCAGCAGCCCGTGGGACAGGGCAGAGACCCAGTACTTC. Protein sequence: CASSPWDRAETQYF. The chain recombines TRBV7-9 with TRBJ2-5; TRBD1 aligns across 9 bases. The CDR3 has 14 residues. Germline V gives CDR1 SEHNR, CDR2 FQNEAQ (reference sequence). With V trimmed by 5 bases and J by 4 bases, 5 bases remained unmatched. Variable domain in full (rest from reference TRBV7-9 and TRBJ2-5): DTGVSQNPRHKITKRGQNVTFRCDPISEHNRLYWYRQTLGQGPEFLTYFQNEAQLEKSRLLSDRFSAERPKGSFSTLEIQRTEQGDSAMYLCASSPWDRAETQYFGPGTRLLVL.

CDR3 sequence: CASSSTGDGTDTQYF. The CDR3 nucleotides read TGTGCCAGTAGTTCGACGGGAGATGGCACAGATACGCAGTATTTT. The chain employs TRBV19 and TRBJ2-3; TRBD2 is a possible D gene (6 bases). Trimming took off 5 bases at V and 1 base at J, with 13 bases between the two ends. This CDR3 has 15 amino acids. Germline V lookup: CDR1 LNHDA, CDR2 SQIVND (reference sequence).

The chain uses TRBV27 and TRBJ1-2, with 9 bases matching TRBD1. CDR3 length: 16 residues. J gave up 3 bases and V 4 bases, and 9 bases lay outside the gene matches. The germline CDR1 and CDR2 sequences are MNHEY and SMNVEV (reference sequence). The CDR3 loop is CASSSTGTGWYYGYTF. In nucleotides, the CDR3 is TGTGCCAGCAGTTCTACCGGGACAGGGTGGTACTATGGCTACACCTTC.

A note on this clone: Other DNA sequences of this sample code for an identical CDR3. DNA of the CDR3: TGTGCCAGCAGCTTAGCGGGTTACTCTGGAAACACCATATATTTT. Amino acids: CASSLAGYSGNTIYF. The rearrangement joins TRBV7-9 to TRBJ1-3, with D unresolved. CDR1 SEHNR and CDR2 FQNEAQ come from the germline V gene (reference sequence). Trimming cost V 0 bases and J 0 bases, with 6 bases left between them. CDR3 length: 15 amino acids.

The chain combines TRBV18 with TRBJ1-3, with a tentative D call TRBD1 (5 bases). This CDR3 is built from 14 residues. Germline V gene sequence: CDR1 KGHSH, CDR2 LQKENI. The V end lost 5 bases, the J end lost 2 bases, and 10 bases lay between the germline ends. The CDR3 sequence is CASSTDTAGNTIYF. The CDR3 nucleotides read TGTGCCAGCTCAACGGACACCGCTGGAAACACCATATATTTT.

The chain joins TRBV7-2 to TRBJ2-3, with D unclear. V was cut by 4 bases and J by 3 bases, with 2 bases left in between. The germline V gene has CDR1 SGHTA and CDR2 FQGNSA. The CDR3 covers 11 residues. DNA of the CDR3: TGTGCCAGCAGCTGGACAGATACGCAGTATTTT. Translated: CASSWTDTQYF.

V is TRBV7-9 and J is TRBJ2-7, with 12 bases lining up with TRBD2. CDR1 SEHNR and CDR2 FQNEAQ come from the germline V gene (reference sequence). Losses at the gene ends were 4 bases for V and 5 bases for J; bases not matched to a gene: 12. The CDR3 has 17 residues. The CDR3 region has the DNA TGTGCCAGCAGCTCATTCTGGAGTGGACTAGCGGGACACGAGCAGTACTTC. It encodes CASSSFWSGLAGHEQYF. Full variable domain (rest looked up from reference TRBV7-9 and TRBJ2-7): DTGVSQNPRHKITKRGQNVTFRCDPISEHNRLYWYRQTLGQGPEFLTYFQNEAQLEKSRLLSDRFSAERPKGSFSTLEIQRTEQGDSAMYLCASSSFWSGLAGHEQYFGPGTRLTVT.

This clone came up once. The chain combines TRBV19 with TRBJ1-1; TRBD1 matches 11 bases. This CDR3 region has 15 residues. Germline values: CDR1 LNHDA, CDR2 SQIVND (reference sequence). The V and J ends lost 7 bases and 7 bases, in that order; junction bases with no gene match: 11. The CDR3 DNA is TGTGCCAGTATGAGGACAGGGGGCATCAGTATTGAAGCTTTCTTT. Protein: CASMRTGGISIEAFF.